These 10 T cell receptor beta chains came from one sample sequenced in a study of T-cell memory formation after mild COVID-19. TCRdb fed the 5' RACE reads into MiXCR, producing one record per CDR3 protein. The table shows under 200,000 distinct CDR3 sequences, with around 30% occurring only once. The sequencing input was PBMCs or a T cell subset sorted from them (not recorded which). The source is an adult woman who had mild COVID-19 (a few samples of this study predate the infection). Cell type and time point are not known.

The CDR3: CASSPGRGPLSGANVLTF. CDR3 sequence (DNA): TGTGCCAGCAGCCCCGGGAGGGGACCCCTCTCTGGGGCCAACGTCCTGACTTTC. The genes are TRBV5-4 and TRBJ2-6; the match to TRBD2 covers 8 bases. The germline V gene has CDR1 SGHNT and CDR2 YYREEE (reference sequence). V lost 4 bases, J lost 0 bases, and 9 bases stayed unmatched. The CDR3 has 18 amino acids.

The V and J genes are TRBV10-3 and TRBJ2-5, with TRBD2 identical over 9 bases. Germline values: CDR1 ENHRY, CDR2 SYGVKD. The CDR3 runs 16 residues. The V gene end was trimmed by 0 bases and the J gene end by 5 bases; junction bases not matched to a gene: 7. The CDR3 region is CAISESSSGGSETQYF. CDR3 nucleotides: TGTGCCATCAGTGAGTCGAGTAGCGGGGGTTCGGAGACCCAGTACTTC.

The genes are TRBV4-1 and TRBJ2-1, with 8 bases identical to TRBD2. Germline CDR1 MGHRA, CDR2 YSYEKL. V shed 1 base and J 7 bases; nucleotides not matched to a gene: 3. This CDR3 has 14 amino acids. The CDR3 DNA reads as TGCGCCAGCAGCCAAGCGGGGGGGAGGAATGAGCAGTTCTTC. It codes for CASSQAGGRNEQFF.

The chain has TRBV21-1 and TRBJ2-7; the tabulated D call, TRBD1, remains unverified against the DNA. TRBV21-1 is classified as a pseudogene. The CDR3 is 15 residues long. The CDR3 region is CASSKTGTGVYEQYF. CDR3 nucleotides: TGTGCCAGCAGCAAAACCGGGACAGGGGTCTACGAGCAGTACTTC.

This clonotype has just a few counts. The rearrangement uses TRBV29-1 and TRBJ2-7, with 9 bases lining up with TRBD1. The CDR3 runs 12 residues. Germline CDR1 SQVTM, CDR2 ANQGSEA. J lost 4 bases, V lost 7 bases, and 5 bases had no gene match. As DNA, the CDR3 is TGCAGCGCTTCCGGGACAGGGTACGAGCAGTACTTC. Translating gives CSASGTGYEQYF.

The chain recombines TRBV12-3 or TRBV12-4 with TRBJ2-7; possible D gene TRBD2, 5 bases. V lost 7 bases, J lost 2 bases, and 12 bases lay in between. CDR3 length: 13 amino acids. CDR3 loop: CASKRGGTYEQYF. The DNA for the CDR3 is TGTGCCAGCAAACGGGGTGGCACCTACGAGCAGTACTTC.

The CDR3 coding sequence is TGCAGCGTTGAATACCATCAGGGTAACGAGCAGTACTTC. This encodes CSVEYHQGNEQYF. V usage is TRBV29-1 and J usage is TRBJ2-7; D perhaps matches TRBD1 (5 bases). The CDR3 has 13 residues. Germline lookup yields CDR1 SQVTM and CDR2 ANQGSEA. The V gene lost 2 bases and the J gene lost 5 bases, with 13 bases spanning the gap.

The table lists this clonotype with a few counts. CDR3 sequence: CATEEGDYTEAFF. The DNA for the CDR3 is TGTGCCACCGAAGAGGGGGATTACACTGAAGCTTTCTTT. The genes are TRBV13 and TRBJ1-1, with D possibly matching TRBD1 (6 bases). CDR1 is PRHDT and CDR2 is FYEKMQ in the germline V gene (reference sequence). The length of the CDR3 is 13 residues. V gave up 10 bases and J gave up 3 bases, with 15 bases separating them.

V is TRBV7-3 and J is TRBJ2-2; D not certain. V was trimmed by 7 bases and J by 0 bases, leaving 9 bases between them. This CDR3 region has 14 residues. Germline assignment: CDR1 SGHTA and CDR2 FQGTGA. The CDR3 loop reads CASNEIPNTGELFF. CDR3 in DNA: TGTGCCAGCAACGAAATACCGAACACCGGGGAGCTGTTTTTT.

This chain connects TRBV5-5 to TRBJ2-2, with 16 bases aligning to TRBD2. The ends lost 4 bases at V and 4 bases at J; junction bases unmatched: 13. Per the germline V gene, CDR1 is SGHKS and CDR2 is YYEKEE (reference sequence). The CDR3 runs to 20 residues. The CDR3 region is CASSPHAGLAGGTSTGELFF. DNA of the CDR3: TGTGCCAGCAGCCCCCATGCGGGACTAGCGGGGGGGACATCCACCGGGGAGCTGTTTTTT.